The table lists the clone carrying this TCR beta chain with a count of one. Its antigen is not known. The sample belongs to a study of cytomegalovirus exposure and HLA in healthy donors. Study overall: About 80 million unique TCRs from HLA-typed donors made up an early data release. Points from the study as a whole: As a later analysis showed, several of the most significant clusters appeared to be linked to common viral pathogens.

These donors counted as nominally healthy when sampled, but unrecorded immune exposures were likely. The CDR3 is 14 amino acids. CDR1 ENHRY and CDR2 SYGVKD come from the germline V gene. Trimming at V came to 9 bases and at J to 1 base, leaving 5 bases not matched to a gene. With 60 Vbeta and 13 Jbeta primers, the PCR was carried out. Profiling relied on immunoSEQ multiplex PCR, and the TCRdb table lists in-frame clones only, not all of them. Of tens of thousands of clones listed, 65% to 80% are singletons. The genes are TRBV10-3 and TRBJ1-1, with 10 bases that match TRBD1. Sequencing input: PBMCs. This TCR was sampled from a man aged 25 to 45 in good health and CMV-seronegative. CDR3 in amino acids: CAIRTGGENTEAFF. As DNA, the CDR3 is TGTGCCATACGGACAGGGGGGGAGAACACTGAAGCTTTCTTT.